The 19 T cell receptor beta chains below come from one sample, sequenced in a study of T-cell reconstitution after alpha-beta-depleted transplantation in children. Unique molecular identifiers were built into the TCRbeta library. TCRdb reanalysed the PCR reads using MiXCR and keeps one entry per CDR3 protein. The sample holds fewer than 550,000 distinct CDR3 sequences, approximately 10% seen once. The sample in question was PBMCs, mostly from graft donor cells, obtained 180 days after TCRalphabeta/CD19-depleted stem cell transplant. The source of these receptors is a female patient between 2 and 15 years old who had a stem cell transplant for aplastic anemia, so the T cells may come from the graft donor.

This clonotype was counted at least ten times. This chain uses TRBV7-4 with TRBJ2-7; a weak D match, TRBD2 (6 bases). Germline CDR1 and CDR2: SGHVT and SQSDAQ. V shed 5 bases and J shed 2 bases, with 13 bases lying between them. This CDR3 contains 14 residues. In DNA, the CDR3 is TGTGCCAGCAGCCCCTCTAGCGTTACCTACGAGCAGTACTTC. This codes for CASSPSSVTYEQYF.

As concerns this clonotype: One base away lies a much larger clone, so this may be a sequencing read error. The chain joins TRBV20-1 to TRBJ2-5; D is uncertain. Germline V CDR1 and CDR2: DFQATT, SNEGSKA (reference sequence). The CDR3 consists of 11 residues. CDR3 loop: CTQVRHETQYF. The CDR3 DNA reads as TGCACGCAGGTCCGGCACGAGACCCAGTACTTC.

This clonotype has ten or more counts. The chain couples TRBV28 to TRBJ2-4, with 7 nucleotides matching TRBD1. Germline CDR1 is MDHEN and CDR2 is SYDVKM. The CDR3 totals 16 residues. Trimming at V came to 6 bases and at J to 0 bases, leaving 8 bases not matched to a gene. The CDR3 sequence: CASSPRDRRAKNIQYF. The DNA for the CDR3 is TGTGCCAGCAGCCCCCGGGACAGACGAGCCAAAAACATTCAGTACTTC.

A few counts support this clonotype. The CDR3 DNA is TGCGCCAGCAGCTTGAGGACAGGGGGCTACGAGCAGTACGTC. This encodes CASSLRTGGYEQYV. V usage is TRBV5-1 and J usage is TRBJ2-7; 10 bases match TRBD1. CDR1 is SGHRS and CDR2 is YFSETQ in the germline V gene. This CDR3 has 14 amino acids. The trim removed 1 base at V and 3 bases at J, leaving 1 base unmatched.

This clonotype was counted ten times or more. The V and J genes are TRBV5-1 and TRBJ2-3; 13 bases fit TRBD2. The V gene's germline CDR1 is SGHRS and CDR2 YFSETQ. V lost 1 base to trimming and J lost 0 bases; unmatched junction nucleotides: 5. The CDR3 is 18 amino acids. The CDR3, as DNA: TGCGCCAGCAGCTTGACTAGCGGGAGGGTCACTAGCACAGATACGCAGTATTTT. Translating gives CASSLTSGRVTSTDTQYF. Full variable domain (missing parts from reference TRBV5-1 and TRBJ2-3): KAGVTQTPRYLIKTRGQQVTLSCSPISGHRSVSWYQQTPGQGLQFLFEYFSETQRNKGNFPGRFSGRQFSNSRSEMNVSTLELGDSALYLCASSLTSGRVTSTDTQYFGPGTRLTVL.

The chain joins TRBV5-6 to TRBJ2-1; D gene ambiguous. CDR1 is SGHDT and CDR2 is YYEEEE in the germline V gene. The CDR3 length is 15 residues. V gave up 3 bases and J gave up 4 bases, with 14 bases separating them. As DNA, the CDR3 is TGTGCCAGCAGCTCGGGCGTGAGTGGGTACAATGAGCAGTTCTTC. It yields the protein CASSSGVSGYNEQFF.

The V and J genes are TRBV4-3 and TRBJ2-7, with D possibly TRBD1 on 5 matching bases. Germline CDR1 is LGHNA and CDR2 is YSLEER. The CDR3 is made up of 15 amino acids. V lost 0 bases and J lost 5, with 14 bases in between. CDR3 in amino acids: CASSQDNRPLDEQYF. The CDR3 DNA reads as TGCGCCAGCAGCCAAGATAACAGGCCCTTAGACGAGCAGTACTTC.

This clonotype was seen only a few times. V and J are TRBV11-3 and TRBJ2-1; 9 bases map to TRBD1. Unmatched junction bases numbered 6, after V lost 1 base and J lost 5 bases. CDR1 is SGHNT and CDR2 is YENEEA in the germline V gene. CDR3 length equals 16 residues. DNA for the CDR3: TGTGCCAGCAGCTTAGGGAGGACAGGGGAGGACAATGAGCAGTTCTTC. Translation gives CASSLGRTGEDNEQFF.

The genes are TRBV7-2 and TRBJ1-6; tentatively, D is TRBD1 (6 bases). CDR1 SGHTA and CDR2 FQGNSA come from the germline V gene. CDR3 length: 15 residues. V dropped 6 bases and J dropped 7 bases, with 16 bases sitting between them. The DNA for the CDR3 is TGTGCCAGCAGACCGTCCGGGGGCAGGAATTCACCCCTCCACTTT. Residues: CASRPSGGRNSPLHF. The whole variable domain, filled in from reference TRBV7-2 and TRBJ1-6, reads GAGVSQSPSNKVTEKGKDVELRCDPISGHTALYWYRQSLGQGLEFLIYFQGNSAPDKSGLPSDRFSAERTGGSVSTLTIQRTQQEDSAVYLCASRPSGGRNSPLHFGNGTRLTVT.

The chain couples TRBV14 to TRBJ2-2, with D possibly TRBD1 on 6 matching bases. V was shortened by 1 base and J by 0 bases, with 12 bases between the two germline ends. CDR1 and CDR2 (germline): SGHDN, FVKESK. This CDR3 spans 17 amino acids. The CDR3 DNA reads as TGTGCCAGCAGCCAAGTTTGGGACAAACCGAACACCGGGGAGCTGTTTTTT. Residues: CASSQVWDKPNTGELFF.

Only a few counts were recorded for this clonotype. The rearrangement uses TRBV5-6 and TRBJ2-7; TRBD2 matches at 11 bases. J gave up 5 bases and V 4 bases, and 17 bases lay outside the gene matches. This CDR3 comprises 18 residues. Germline CDR1 reads SGHDT; CDR2 reads YYEEEE. CDR3 protein: CASSASGTSGLFQHEQYV. The CDR3 DNA follows: TGTGCCAGCAGCGCCTCCGGGACTAGCGGCCTTTTTCAGCACGAGCAGTACGTC.

V is TRBV12-3 or TRBV12-4 and J is TRBJ2-1; no reliable D call. V was pared by 6 bases and J by 0 bases, with 9 bases between. This CDR3 is 14 amino acids long. CDR3 sequence: CASRGVGSYNEQFF. The DNA of the CDR3 is TGTGCCAGCAGAGGAGTTGGCTCCTACAATGAGCAGTTCTTC.

This clonotype occurred a few times. The gene calls are TRBV20-1 and TRBJ2-3; 9 positions match TRBD2. The CDR3 loop spans 15 amino acids. Germline CDR1 is DFQATT and CDR2 is SNEGSKA (reference sequence). The V segment lost 3 bases and the J segment 6 bases; nucleotides outside the gene matches: 10. CDR3 in DNA: TGCAGTGCTAGGCCTATAGCGGGAGCATCCGATACGCAGTATTTT. The encoded protein is CSARPIAGASDTQYF.

This clonotype has more than one count but fewer than ten. The gene calls are TRBV20-1 and TRBJ2-3; 7 bases agree with TRBD2. V lost 6 bases to trimming and J lost 0 bases; unmatched junction nucleotides: 6. This CDR3 contains 14 residues. CDR1 and CDR2 (germline): DFQATT, SNEGSKA (reference sequence). The CDR3 DNA follows: TGCAGTGCCCCCGGACTAGGGAGCACAGATACGCAGTATTTT. This translates into CSAPGLGSTDTQYF.

The J gene is TRBJ2-3, the V gene TRBV28; maybe TRBD2 (6 bases). Germline loops: CDR1 MDHEN, CDR2 SYDVKM. The CDR3 loop spans 15 amino acids. V was shortened by 2 bases and J by 3 bases, with 12 bases between the two germline ends. CDR3 loop: CASSLIGRGTDTQYF. DNA for the CDR3: TGTGCCAGCAGTTTAATCGGCCGGGGGACAGATACGCAGTATTTT. Complete variable domain (other parts from reference TRBV28 and TRBJ2-3): DVKVTQSSRYLVKRTGEKVFLECVQDMDHENMFWYRQDPGLGLRLIYFSYDVKMKEKGDIPEGYSVSREKKERFSLILESASTNQTSMYLCASSLIGRGTDTQYFGPGTRLTVL.

The rearrangement links TRBV10-3 to TRBJ2-5; maybe TRBD1 (5 bases). CDR3 length: 14 amino acids. The germline gives CDR1 ENHRY, CDR2 SYGVKD. V lost 5 bases and J 5 bases, leaving 15 bases between the germline ends. The CDR3 protein is CAISLSPGWETQYF. The DNA of the CDR3 is TGTGCCATCAGTCTTTCCCCAGGGTGGGAGACCCAGTACTTC.

This clonotype was observed a handful of times. The rearrangement joins TRBV20-1 to TRBJ1-3; no reliable D call. V shed 3 bases and J shed 4 bases, with 7 bases lying between them. The germline gives CDR1 DFQATT, CDR2 SNEGSKA (reference sequence). There are 12 residues in the CDR3. In DNA, the CDR3 is TGCAGTGCTAGGCAGTCCGGAAACACCATATATTTT. It yields the protein CSARQSGNTIYF.

This clonotype was counted only a few times. The rearrangement uses TRBV11-2 and TRBJ2-1; 10 positions agree with TRBD2. In germline, CDR1 is SGHAT, CDR2 FQNNGV. The CDR3 loop spans 19 amino acids. The V segment lost 2 bases and the J segment 3 bases; nucleotides outside the gene matches: 13. The DNA of the CDR3 is TGTGCCAGCAGCTTACTAGCGGGAGCTGTCAAACGCCTCTACAATGAGCAGTTCTTC. Its translation is CASSLLAGAVKRLYNEQFF.

The chain is built from TRBV6-2 or TRBV6-3 and TRBJ1-5; no definite D call. CDR3 length equals 11 residues. From germline, CDR1 is MNHEY and CDR2 SVGEGT. The V end was cut by 4 bases, the J end by 9 bases, with 7 bases between. CDR3 DNA: TGTGCCAGCAGTTTAAGTGGGCCCCAGCATTTT. As protein: CASSLSGPQHF.